The following is a TCR beta chain sequence with its context. CDR3 length: 16 residues. Germline loops: CDR1 SGHVS, CDR2 FNYEAQ. The sample is drawn from a study of T cells expressing NK-cell markers. Overall study context: In the group of eight sequenced donors, seven were HCMV-seropositive and one was seronegative.

TCRdb reprocessed the 5' RACE reads and reports one entry per CDR3 protein, with no DNA. Recorded for this sample: about 390,000 distinct CDR3 sequences. J is TRBJ2-2 and V is TRBV7-6; as DNA is missing, the TRBD2 call by TCRdb cannot be tested. The sequencing sample was made of blood T cells: a sorted CD56 or NKG2C T cell subset, CD4+ or CD8+ T cells, or bulk PBMC T cells (not recorded which). The TCR sequence derives from a woman in her 50s in good health. The CDR3 loop reads CASRGGGLAVGGELFF.